A single sample gave rise to the 19 T cell receptor beta chains below, sequenced in a study of cytomegalovirus exposure and HLA in healthy donors. In the PCR, 60 Vbeta and 13 Jbeta primers were used. Method: immunoSEQ multiplex PCR; TCRdb's copy keeps in-frame clones and lacks some. Counted here are fewer than 110,000 clones, about 71% occurring once; the ten biggest clones make up about 3.5%. The sample was PBMCs. The receptors here all came from a woman between 50 and 59 years old in good health and CMV-seronegative.

This rearrangement joins TRBV5-1 to TRBJ1-6; D may be TRBD1 (5 bases). CDR3 length: 15 residues. Deletions cut 0 bases from V and 14 bases from J, with 18 bases between. Germline V lookup: CDR1 SGHRS, CDR2 YFSETQ. The CDR3 DNA sequence: TGCGCCAGCAGCTTGGATAATAGGACACCCAAGACCCTCCACTTT. This gives the protein CASSLDNRTPKTLHF.

The gene calls are TRBV5-5 and TRBJ2-5; maybe TRBD2 (6 bases). The CDR3 consists of 15 residues. Germline V gene lookup returns CDR1 SGHKS and CDR2 YYEKEE (reference sequence). The V end was cut by 5 bases, the J end by 2 bases, with 16 bases between. The CDR3 DNA reads TGTGCCAGCAGTGGCGGAGGGCGCTTGCAAGAGACCCAGTACTTC. Translating gives CASSGGGRLQETQYF.

CDR3 nucleotide sequence: TGTGCCATCAGGACGGGGGGCGACGGCTACACCTTC. Translating it yields CAIRTGGDGYTF. This chain uses TRBV10-3 with TRBJ1-2; D is possibly TRBD1 (6 bases). V dropped 6 bases and J dropped 8 bases, with 13 bases sitting between them. CDR1 and CDR2 from the germline V gene are ENHRY and SYGVKD. The length of the CDR3 is 12 residues.

This clone has more than one count but fewer than ten. The rearrangement uses TRBV19 and TRBJ2-1; a weak D match, TRBD2 (6 bases). The germline CDR1 and CDR2 sequences are LNHDA and SQIVND (reference sequence). Trimming removed 5 bases at V and 7 bases at J, with 12 bases between. The CDR3 totals 13 residues. This CDR3 is CASSFLGGNEQFF. The DNA of the CDR3 is TGTGCCAGTAGTTTCCTGGGGGGAAATGAGCAGTTCTTC.

The chain uses TRBV7-9 and TRBJ1-1, with D tentatively TRBD1 (6 bases). This CDR3 has 11 amino acids. In germline, CDR1 is SEHNR, CDR2 FQNEAQ (reference sequence). Trimming removed 1 base at V and 10 bases at J, with 7 bases between. CDR3 in amino acids: CASSLDRVAFF. CDR3 DNA sequence: TGTGCCAGCAGCTTAGACAGGGTAGCTTTCTTT.

V usage is TRBV28 and J usage is TRBJ2-7; D perhaps matches TRBD1 (5 bases). The germline gives CDR1 MDHEN, CDR2 SYDVKM. The CDR3 has 14 amino acids. Trimming took off 3 bases at V and 2 bases at J, with 11 bases between the two ends. The CDR3, as DNA: TGTGCCAGCAGTTTCACAGGCTATCCCTACGAGCAGTACTTC. Translation: CASSFTGYPYEQYF.

The chain is built from TRBV7-9 and TRBJ2-3; 9 bases align to TRBD2. The germline CDR1 and CDR2 sequences are SEHNR and FQNEAQ (reference sequence). The CDR3 consists of 13 residues. Unmatched junction bases numbered 5, after V lost 6 bases and J lost 7 bases. As DNA, the CDR3 is TGTGCCAGCAGAAAGGGACTAGCCAATACGCAGTATTTT. Its translation is CASRKGLANTQYF.

The V call is TRBV18, the J call TRBJ2-3; weak D call: TRBD1 (6 bases). CDR3 length: 18 residues. V was trimmed by 1 base and J by 4 bases, leaving 21 bases between them. Germline assignment: CDR1 KGHSH and CDR2 LQKENI. The CDR3 nucleotides read TGTGCCAGCTCACCACGGTCTACCCAGGGGATCTGGGCAGATACGCAGTATTTT. It yields the protein CASSPRSTQGIWADTQYF. The full variable domain, its missing parts supplied by reference TRBV18 and TRBJ2-3, is NAGVMQNPRHLVRRRGQEARLRCSPMKGHSHVYWYRQLPEEGLKFMVYLQKENIIDESGMPKERFSAEFPKEGPSILRIQQVVRGDSAAYFCASSPRSTQGIWADTQYFGPGTRLTVL.

This chain joins TRBV30 and TRBJ2-7; no reliable D call. Germline CDR1 and CDR2: GTSNPN and SVGIG (reference sequence). V gave up 0 bases and J gave up 3 bases, with 12 bases separating them. The CDR3 totals 14 residues. CDR3 DNA: TGTGCCTGGAGTGTAAGAGTCAGGCGCTACGAGCAGTACTTC. Translating it yields CAWSVRVRRYEQYF.

The rearrangement joins TRBV19 to TRBJ1-2, with D perhaps TRBD1 (5 bases). Germline CDR1 is LNHDA and CDR2 is SQIVND (reference sequence). The V and J ends lost 3 bases and 8 bases respectively, with 13 bases between them. The CDR3 has 13 residues. The CDR3, as DNA: TGTGCCAGTAGTATGGACACCCGACAAGGCTACACCTTC. It specifies CASSMDTRQGYTF.

The J gene is TRBJ1-2, the V gene TRBV6-5, with 9 bases aligning to TRBD1. CDR3 length equals 12 residues. V lost 7 bases and J lost 14; bases outside the gene matches: 11. Germline V CDR1 and CDR2: MNHEY, SVGAGI. In DNA, the CDR3 is TGTGCCAGCACCCCGGACAGGGGCGTCTTGACCTTC. It translates to CASTPDRGVLTF.

The chain joins TRBV14 to TRBJ2-5; possible D gene TRBD2, 5 bases. V was clipped by 1 base and J by 10 bases, with 13 bases between them. Germline loops: CDR1 SGHDN, CDR2 FVKESK. The CDR3 is 13 amino acids. The CDR3 spells CASSQGGDRDQYF. In nucleotides, the CDR3 is TGTGCCAGCAGCCAAGGAGGTGACCGGGACCAGTACTTC. The whole variable domain, filled in from reference TRBV14 and TRBJ2-5, reads EAGVTQFPSHSVIEKGQTVTLRCDPISGHDNLYWYRRVMGKEIKFLLHFVKESKQDESGMPNNRFLAERTGGTYSTLKVQPAELEDSGVYFCASSQGGDRDQYFGPGTRLLVL.

This chain connects TRBV5-4 to TRBJ2-3; tentative D call: TRBD2 (5 bases). CDR1 and CDR2 (germline): SGHNT, YYREEE (reference sequence). There are 14 residues in the CDR3. Trimming cost V 4 bases and J 6 bases, with 15 bases left between them. CDR3 amino acids: CASSRGLGSDTQYF. In DNA, the CDR3 is TGTGCCAGCAGCCGAGGACTGGGATCCGATACGCAGTATTTT.

This clone was counted a few times. The chain has TRBV4-1 and TRBJ1-3; 7 nucleotides agree with TRBD1. Germline V gene data show CDR1 as MGHRA and CDR2 as YSYEKL. Losses at the gene ends were 2 bases for V and 1 base for J; bases not matched to a gene: 5. CDR3 size: 16 residues. CDR3 amino acids: CASSQPRQGSGNTIYF. CDR3 bases: TGCGCCAGCAGCCAACCGAGACAGGGATCTGGAAACACCATATATTTT.

This clone turned up a few times. This chain connects TRBV30 to TRBJ2-5, with 8 bases aligning to TRBD1. With 5 bases clipped from V and 5 bases from J, the junction kept 7 bases outside the gene matches. CDR3 length: 13 amino acids. From germline, CDR1 is GTSNPN and CDR2 SVGIG (reference sequence). CDR3 bases: TGTGCCTGGGGGGGACAGGCCCCGGAGACCCAGTACTTC. Its translation: CAWGGQAPETQYF.

The chain carries TRBV11-2 and TRBJ2-1; 10 bases match TRBD2. The length of the CDR3 is 15 residues. The trim removed 5 bases at V and 1 base at J, leaving 2 bases unmatched. Germline loops: CDR1 SGHAT, CDR2 FQNNGV. CDR3 region: CASSPSGSSYNEQFF. CDR3 DNA sequence: TGTGCCAGCAGCCCTAGCGGGAGTTCCTACAATGAGCAGTTCTTC.

The chain joins TRBV18 to TRBJ1-2, with 9 bases aligning to TRBD1. Trimming removed 6 bases from V and 6 bases from J; junction bases left unmatched: 11. CDR1 is KGHSH and CDR2 is LQKENI in the germline V gene. This CDR3 has 15 residues. The DNA of the CDR3 is TGTGCCAGCTCGCGCAGCCGGGACAGGGAAGATGGCTACACCTTC. Translating gives CASSRSRDREDGYTF.

This chain links TRBV11-3 with TRBJ2-5; D not certain. This CDR3 has 12 amino acids. Germline CDR1 reads SGHNT; CDR2 reads YENEEA. Trimming took off 1 base at V and 3 bases at J, with 3 bases between the two ends. The CDR3: CASSLVEETQYF. In DNA, the CDR3 is TGTGCCAGCAGCTTAGTAGAAGAGACCCAGTACTTC.

The rearrangement joins TRBV19 to TRBJ2-3, with TRBD1 identical over 7 bases. The CDR3 length is 19 residues. Germline CDR1 and CDR2: LNHDA and SQIVND (reference sequence). The junction had 17 bases not matched to a gene; V was cut back by 3 bases and J by 2 bases. This CDR3 reads CASSMSLTTQGPPTDTQYF. The CDR3 DNA reads as TGTGCCAGTAGTATGTCCCTAACAACACAGGGGCCTCCCACAGATACGCAGTATTTT.